This entry lists 20 T cell receptor beta chains sequenced from one sample in a study of shared clonotypes between healthy human individuals. Sequencing was performed with immunoSEQ multiplex PCR; in TCRdb, only in-frame clones are kept and a portion is missing. The sample consists of 640,000 or so clones, about three quarters of them appearing once. Sequencing was carried out using memory CD4+ T cells sorted from blood. Subset indicated: CD45RA-negative fraction. Receptors were obtained from a woman aged 25 to 39 in good health.

This clone appeared a single time. The chain has TRBV5-6 and TRBJ2-5, with TRBD2 identical over 7 bases. With 1 base clipped from V and 4 bases from J, the junction kept 7 bases outside the gene matches. The germline CDR1 and CDR2 sequences are SGHDT and YYEEEE. The CDR3 length is 15 residues. The CDR3 nucleotides are TGTGCCAGCAGCTTGATGCTGGCGGGAGCAGAGACCCAGTACTTC. This codes for CASSLMLAGAETQYF.

CDR3 protein: CASSLFGTQYF. The CDR3 DNA sequence: TGTGCCAGCAGCTTATTCGGGACCCAGTACTTC. The rearrangement joins TRBV7-2 to TRBJ2-5; D gene ambiguous. Per germline, CDR1 SGHTA and CDR2 FQGNSA. V dropped 2 bases and J dropped 7 bases, with 5 bases sitting between them. This CDR3 has 11 residues.

This clone was seen only a few times. The chain has TRBV7-8 and TRBJ2-3; D is perhaps TRBD2 (6 bases). The V end lost 5 bases, the J end lost 2 bases, and 20 bases lay between the germline ends. Germline CDR1 reads SGHVS; CDR2 reads FQNEAQ. The CDR3 is 17 amino acids. CDR3 residues: CASSPVGSGRHTDTQYF. The CDR3 nucleotides read TGTGCCAGCAGCCCAGTGGGTAGCGGCCGCCACACAGATACGCAGTATTTT.

The sample holds one count of this clone. Compared with germline, one end of the junction differs, possibly owing to a read error. The rearrangement joins TRBV20-1 to TRBJ2-5; D is possibly TRBD2 (5 bases). The CDR3 totals 10 residues. CDR1 DFQATT and CDR2 SNEGSKA come from the germline V gene (reference sequence). The CDR3 DNA reads as TGCAGTGCTAGAAGTCCCCCGGAGGACTTC. Protein sequence: CSARSPPEDF.

V is TRBV5-1 and J is TRBJ2-7; 8 bases fit TRBD2. The junction had 6 bases not matched to a gene; V was cut back by 1 base and J by 0 bases. The length of the CDR3 is 16 residues. Germline values: CDR1 SGHRS, CDR2 YFSETQ. The CDR3 DNA reads TGCGCCAGCAGCTTGTCGGGGGGGCAGTCCTCCTACGAGCAGTACTTC. This gives the protein CASSLSGGQSSYEQYF.

The chain uses TRBV6-6 and TRBJ2-7, with a possible D match to TRBD2 (6 bases). V was cut by 4 bases and J by 9 bases, with 13 bases left in between. The CDR3 loop spans 12 amino acids. Germline V lookup: CDR1 MNHNY, CDR2 SVGAGI (reference sequence). CDR3 in DNA: TGTGCCAGCAGTTTGGGGGGTTTACGGCAGTACTTC. This encodes CASSLGGLRQYF.

V gene TRBV5-4 combines with J gene TRBJ2-1; the match to TRBD2 covers 11 bases. From germline, CDR1 is SGHNT and CDR2 YYREEE (reference sequence). V lost 4 bases to trimming and J lost 4 bases; unmatched junction nucleotides: 16. The CDR3 totals 19 residues. The CDR3 nucleotides are TGTGCCAGCAGCCGCCCCCCCGGGACTAGCGGCAGAATTTACAATGAGCAGTTCTTC. Translated: CASSRPPGTSGRIYNEQFF.

The chain couples TRBV5-6 to TRBJ2-7, with D perhaps matching TRBD1 or TRBD2 (5 bases each). The CDR3 has 14 residues. The germline V and J ends were trimmed by 0 bases and 6 bases, with 13 bases remaining between them. The V gene's germline CDR1 is SGHDT and CDR2 YYEEEE. The CDR3: CASSLAGTNVEQYF. CDR3 sequence (DNA): TGTGCCAGCAGCTTGGCTGGGACCAACGTCGAGCAGTACTTC.

CDR3: CASSPGTGRYTIYF. The CDR3 DNA follows: TGTGCCAGCAGTCCCGGGACAGGGAGGTACACCATATATTTT. The rearrangement links TRBV28 to TRBJ1-3; 9 bases are a match to TRBD1. V trimming: 5 bases; J trimming: 8 bases; junction bases outside the gene matches: 7. Germline V gives CDR1 MDHEN, CDR2 SYDVKM. The CDR3 runs 14 residues.

This chain links TRBV5-1 with TRBJ2-2; D uncertain. CDR1 and CDR2 from the germline V gene are SGHRS and YFSETQ. The CDR3 has 14 residues. Trimming left V 1 base short and J 4 bases short, with 8 bases between. The CDR3 is CASSLTPTTGELFF. The DNA for the CDR3 is TGCGCCAGCAGCTTGACTCCGACCACCGGGGAGCTGTTTTTT. Based on the CDR3 plus reference TRBV5-1 and TRBJ2-2, the full variable domain is KAGVTQTPRYLIKTRGQQVTLSCSPISGHRSVSWYQQTPGQGLQFLFEYFSETQRNKGNFPGRFSGRQFSNSRSEMNVSTLELGDSALYLCASSLTPTTGELFFGEGSRLTVL.

This clone was recorded at least ten times. This sequence joins TRBV7-3 and TRBJ1-2, with TRBD1 identical over 11 bases. Germline CDR1 SGHTA, CDR2 FQGTGA. CDR3 length: 17 amino acids. V gave up 4 bases and J gave up 7 bases; unmatched junction bases: 14. DNA of the CDR3: TGTGCCAGCAGCTCCCTCGCGGGACAGGGGGTATTAGGTGGCTACACCTTC. It translates to CASSSLAGQGVLGGYTF.

This clone was detected a few times. The V call is TRBV30, the J call TRBJ2-7; 13 bases line up with TRBD2. Germline CDR1 GTSNPN, CDR2 SVGIG (reference sequence). The CDR3 contains 17 residues. With V trimmed by 4 bases and J by 2 bases, 11 bases remained unmatched. The CDR3 loop reads CAWNAPGLAGPPYEQYF. As DNA, the CDR3 is TGTGCCTGGAATGCCCCGGGACTAGCGGGACCCCCCTACGAGCAGTACTTC.

This clone was detected only a few times. This chain uses TRBV28 with TRBJ2-6; 8 positions match TRBD2. The CDR3 extends over 21 amino acids. Per germline, CDR1 MDHEN and CDR2 SYDVKM. V trimming: 5 bases; J trimming: 0 bases; junction bases outside the gene matches: 18. CDR3 sequence (DNA): TGTGCCAGCAGTAAGTCCAGGGCGGGAGGCAGGCAGCGCTCTGGGGCCAACGTCCTGACTTTC. Its translation: CASSKSRAGGRQRSGANVLTF.

The chain combines TRBV28 with TRBJ2-3, with 11 bases fitting TRBD2. Germline CDR1 is MDHEN and CDR2 is SYDVKM. The CDR3 runs 16 residues. Trimming cost V 6 bases and J 1 base; bases outside gene matches: 6. The CDR3 DNA sequence: TGTGCCAGCAGCCGTAGCGGGAGGGTTGGCACAGATACGCAGTATTTT. It encodes CASSRSGRVGTDTQYF.

The rearrangement uses TRBV7-9 and TRBJ2-3; D ambiguous. V gave up 0 bases and J gave up 3 bases, with 10 bases separating them. CDR1 and CDR2 from the germline V gene are SEHNR and FQNEAQ (reference sequence). The CDR3 is made up of 15 amino acids. The CDR3 here is CASSLALRQTDTQYF. The CDR3 DNA follows: TGTGCCAGCAGCTTAGCTCTCCGACAAACAGATACGCAGTATTTT.

The CDR3 region is CASWDGPKDEQFF. The CDR3 DNA reads as TGCGCCAGTTGGGACGGCCCTAAGGATGAGCAGTTCTTC. V and J are TRBV5-1 and TRBJ2-1, with D possibly called TRBD1 or TRBD2 (5 bases each). V was clipped by 8 bases and J by 8 bases, with 17 bases between them. Germline V gives CDR1 SGHRS, CDR2 YFSETQ. The length of the CDR3 is 13 residues.

The chain links TRBV9 to TRBJ1-3; D remains ambiguous. Trimming left V 2 bases short and J 2 bases short, with 11 bases between. CDR1 is SGDLS and CDR2 is YYNGEE in the germline V gene. The CDR3 sequence is 15 residues long. DNA of the CDR3: TGTGCCAGCAGCGTGGGTCAGGCAACTGGAAACACCATATATTTT. Translating gives CASSVGQATGNTIYF.

The rearrangement joins TRBV19 to TRBJ2-1; 8 positions match TRBD2. Germline V gene lookup returns CDR1 LNHDA and CDR2 SQIVND (reference sequence). The length of the CDR3 is 14 residues. V trimming: 7 bases; J trimming: 9 bases; junction bases outside the gene matches: 11. DNA of the CDR3: TGTGCCAGTACCCCCCGGACTAGCCCGTTTGAGCAGTTCTTC. Residues: CASTPRTSPFEQFF.

The chain links TRBV10-3 to TRBJ2-3; D gene unclear. Germline CDR1 reads ENHRY; CDR2 reads SYGVKD. The CDR3 runs 14 residues. Trimming took off 3 bases at V and 2 bases at J, with 9 bases between the two ends. CDR3 DNA: TGTGCCATCAGTGATCCGCGGCTCACAGATACGCAGTATTTT. Protein sequence: CAISDPRLTDTQYF.

This clone was counted ten times or more. V gene TRBV7-9 combines with J gene TRBJ2-1; 12 bases map to TRBD2. The CDR3 runs 17 residues. V lost 2 bases to trimming and J lost 6 bases; unmatched junction nucleotides: 8. Per the germline V gene, CDR1 is SEHNR and CDR2 is FQNEAQ (reference sequence). The CDR3: CASSLSLAGGRSNEQFF. The CDR3 nucleotides are TGTGCCAGCAGCTTAAGTCTAGCGGGAGGGCGGAGCAATGAGCAGTTCTTC.